Each of the 3 T cell receptor beta chains below was sequenced from the same sample in a study of cytomegalovirus exposure and HLA in healthy donors. The data were produced by immunoSEQ multiplex PCR, yet TCRdb's version contains in-frame clones alone and is incomplete. The data show about 190,000 clones, about 82% seen once. Sequencing was carried out using PBMCs. The receptor set was obtained from a woman aged 18-29 years in good health and CMV-seronegative.

This clone was seen once. The V gene is TRBV28, the J gene TRBJ2-4; possibly TRBD2 for D (6 bases). Trimming stripped 9 bases from V and 5 bases from J, with 14 bases between. This CDR3 is built from 13 residues. The germline V gene encodes CDR1 MDHEN and CDR2 SYDVKM. The CDR3 bases are TGTGCCAGTTCCTCGGGGGATCAAAACATTCAGTACTTC. Amino acids: CASSSGDQNIQYF.

This clone appeared once. The chain uses TRBV5-6 and TRBJ2-5, with TRBD1 as a possible D gene (6 bases). This CDR3 is built from 14 residues. From germline, CDR1 is SGHDT and CDR2 YYEEEE. Trimming removed 2 bases at V and 2 bases at J, with 10 bases between. The CDR3 bases are TGTGCCAGCAGCTTTCAGGGGCCACAAGAGACCCAGTACTTC. It yields the protein CASSFQGPQETQYF.

The J gene is TRBJ2-1, the V gene TRBV2, with 10 bases aligning to TRBD2. The germline gives CDR1 SNHLY, CDR2 FYNNEI. Trimming removed 7 bases from V and 6 bases from J; junction bases left unmatched: 12. The CDR3 length is 16 residues. CDR3 nucleotide sequence: TGTGCCAGCACTAATAGCGGGGGGCGGGTCGGCAATGAGCAGTTCTTC. This codes for CASTNSGGRVGNEQFF.